The subject of this entry is one T cell receptor beta chain. The antigen remains unidentified. V lost 5 bases to trimming and J lost 12 bases; unmatched junction nucleotides: 9. This CDR3 has 13 residues. Germline lookup yields CDR1 SGHTA and CDR2 FQGNSA. Repertoires were generated with immunoSEQ multiplex PCR, while TCRdb's copy carries only in-frame clones and drops some. The sample shows 20,000 to 25,000 clones, around 76% of them seen only once. This sample is part of a study of graft-versus-host responses after intestinal transplantation. Study-level information: Multivisceral, liver-intestinal, or isolated intestinal transplants were performed in recipients. Study results and limitations: High graft-versus-host to host-versus-graft T cell clonal ratios marked allografts of patients with graft-donor macrochimerism. Recipient bone marrow held GvH clones, some seen earlier in ileum or blood.

Lymphocytes (intraepithelial and lamina propria) were released by processing the graft tissue. The sequence was collected from a human patient who received an intestinal transplant, so some T cells may come from the graft donor. This material consisted of ileum tissue, taken 12 days after intestinal transplant. This chain links TRBV7-2 with TRBJ2-1; 8 nucleotides align to TRBD1. CDR3 coding DNA: TGTGCCAGCAGCATCGACAGGGGAGGACCGCAGTTCTTC. Its translation is CASSIDRGGPQFF.